The 2 T cell receptor beta chains below come from one sample, sequenced in a study of blood T cell repertoires in COVID-19. The table came from immunoSEQ multiplex PCR; TCRdb's copy has only in-frame clones and leaves some out. This table has roughly 120,000 clones, under 80% appearing once. The sequenced material came from peripheral blood. The receptors were sampled from a man aged 45-65 years with acute or convalescent COVID-19.

The rearrangement joins TRBV29-1 to TRBJ1-1; D not resolved. Trimming removed 0 bases at V and 1 base at J, with 6 bases between. This CDR3 comprises 13 residues. In germline, CDR1 is SQVTM, CDR2 ANQGSEA. CDR3 loop: CSVEDPGNTEAFF. DNA of the CDR3: TGCAGCGTTGAAGATCCAGGGAACACTGAAGCTTTCTTT.

The rearrangement uses TRBV28 and TRBJ1-4; D is unclear. The CDR3 is 12 residues long. Per the germline V gene, CDR1 is MDHEN and CDR2 is SYDVKM. Trimming took 6 bases from V and 7 from J, leaving 9 bases between them. CDR3 amino acids: CASSGDAEKLFF. In nucleotides, the CDR3 is TGTGCCAGCAGCGGGGATGCTGAAAAACTGTTTTTT.